This T cell receptor beta chain was captured in a study of HIV-infected patients and healthy controls. Around 0.5 ug RNA was reverse transcribed with alpha and beta constant-region primers. Alpha and beta chain libraries were made separately by chain-specific third strand synthesis with multiplexing indices. Each molecule carried a 12-nucleotide identifier made of two joined random hexamers added before amplification. In TCRdb, the 5' RACE reads were re-called with MiXCR into one record per CDR3 protein. The repertoire includes roughly 14,000 distinct CDR3 sequences, 12% of them detected once, and roughly 40% sits in the top ten. This clonotype was counted at least ten times. Antiretroviral therapy had run roughly three months, about 14 weeks, before follow-up blood collection. All unsorted peripheral T cells were captured because whole blood was used without fractionation. The sequence was collected from an adult with HIV infection. The donor label of this sample is uncertain. Sample: blood, taken during antiretroviral therapy.

As DNA, the CDR3 is TGCGCCAGCAGCCGTGAGGGGGACGTCTACTCCTACGAGCAGTACTTC. Its translation is CASSREGDVYSYEQYF. The chain joins TRBV5-1 to TRBJ2-7; TRBD1 is a possible D gene (6 bases). CDR3 length: 16 amino acids. The V end was cut by 4 bases, the J end by 0 bases, with 17 bases between. Germline CDR1 SGHRS, CDR2 YFSETQ.